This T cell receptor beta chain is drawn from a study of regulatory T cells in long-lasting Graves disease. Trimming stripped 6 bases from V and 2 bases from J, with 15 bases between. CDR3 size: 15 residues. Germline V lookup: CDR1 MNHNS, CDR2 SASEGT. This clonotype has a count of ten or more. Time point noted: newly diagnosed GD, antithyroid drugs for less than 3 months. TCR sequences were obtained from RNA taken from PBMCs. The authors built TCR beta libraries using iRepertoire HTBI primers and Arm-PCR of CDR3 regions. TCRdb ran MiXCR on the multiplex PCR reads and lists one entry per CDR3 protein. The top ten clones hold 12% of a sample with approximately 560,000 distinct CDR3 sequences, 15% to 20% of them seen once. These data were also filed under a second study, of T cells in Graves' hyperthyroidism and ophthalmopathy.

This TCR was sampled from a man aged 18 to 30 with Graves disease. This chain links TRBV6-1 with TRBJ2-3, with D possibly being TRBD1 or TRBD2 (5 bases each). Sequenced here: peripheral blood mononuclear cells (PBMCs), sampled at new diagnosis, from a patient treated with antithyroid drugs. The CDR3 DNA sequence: TGTGCCAGCAGGATTACCGGGACGCTCACAGATACGCAGTATTTT. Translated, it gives CASRITGTLTDTQYF.